This entry describes one T cell receptor beta chain. Its antigen is as yet unknown. These data are taken from a study of OX40 agonist ivuxolimab in advanced cancers. Study as a whole: Partial responses were achieved by three patients, of whom one had hepatocellular carcinoma and two had cutaneous melanoma.

Clones were sequenced by immunoSEQ multiplex PCR, and TCRdb holds only the in-frame ones, with some missing. The repertoire holds 45,000 to 65,000 clones, with approximately 87% as singletons. V was cut by 3 bases and J by 4 bases, with 18 bases left in between. Germline V lookup: CDR1 KGHSH, CDR2 LQKENI. The CDR3 sequence is 16 residues long. Study outcomes and limitations: Clonal expansion from baseline to week 6 occurred in both CD4+ and CD8+ T cells.

The chain joins TRBV18 to TRBJ1-1; perhaps TRBD1 as D (6 bases). The sequencing used CD4+ or CD8+ T cells sorted from blood, collected in a trial of the OX40 agonist ivuxolimab. The sequence was obtained from an adult with an advanced solid tumor such as melanoma, head and neck, liver or kidney cancer. The CDR3 sequence is CASSPTRIIGGTEAFF. CDR3 sequence (DNA): TGTGCCAGCTCACCCACCAGAATCATAGGGGGCACTGAAGCTTTCTTT.